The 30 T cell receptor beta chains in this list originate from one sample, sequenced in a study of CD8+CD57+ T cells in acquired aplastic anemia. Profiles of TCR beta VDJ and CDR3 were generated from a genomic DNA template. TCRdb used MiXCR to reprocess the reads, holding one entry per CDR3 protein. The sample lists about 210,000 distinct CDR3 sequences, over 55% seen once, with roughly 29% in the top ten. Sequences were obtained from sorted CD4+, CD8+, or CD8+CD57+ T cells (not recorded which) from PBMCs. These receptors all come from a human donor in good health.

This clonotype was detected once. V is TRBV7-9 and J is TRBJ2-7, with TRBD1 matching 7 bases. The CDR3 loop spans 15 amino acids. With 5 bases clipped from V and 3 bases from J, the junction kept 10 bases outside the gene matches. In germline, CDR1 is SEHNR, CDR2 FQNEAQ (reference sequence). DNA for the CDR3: TGTGCCAGCAGCCTAGGGACAGCGGTCAACTACGAGCAGTACTTC. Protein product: CASSLGTAVNYEQYF.

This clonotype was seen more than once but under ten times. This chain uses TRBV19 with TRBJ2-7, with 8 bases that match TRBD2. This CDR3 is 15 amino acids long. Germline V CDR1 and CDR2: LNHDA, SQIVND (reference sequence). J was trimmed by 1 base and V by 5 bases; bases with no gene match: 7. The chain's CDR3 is CASSSAGGPSYEQYF. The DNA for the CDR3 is TGTGCCAGTAGTTCGGCGGGAGGCCCATCCTACGAGCAGTACTTC.

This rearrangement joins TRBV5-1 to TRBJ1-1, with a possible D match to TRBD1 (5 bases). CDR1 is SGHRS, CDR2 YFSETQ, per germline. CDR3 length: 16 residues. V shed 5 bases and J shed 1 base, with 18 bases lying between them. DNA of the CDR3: TGCGCCAGCAGTCCCGGCACGACAGTCCCGAACACTGAAGCTTTCTTT. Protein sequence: CASSPGTTVPNTEAFF.

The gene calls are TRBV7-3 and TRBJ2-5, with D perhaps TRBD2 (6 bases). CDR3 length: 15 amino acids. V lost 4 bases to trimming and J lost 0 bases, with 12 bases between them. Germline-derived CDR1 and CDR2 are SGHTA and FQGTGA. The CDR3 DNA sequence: TGTGCCAGCAGCTCCCCTGGGACTGACCAAGAGACCCAGTACTTC. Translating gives CASSSPGTDQETQYF.

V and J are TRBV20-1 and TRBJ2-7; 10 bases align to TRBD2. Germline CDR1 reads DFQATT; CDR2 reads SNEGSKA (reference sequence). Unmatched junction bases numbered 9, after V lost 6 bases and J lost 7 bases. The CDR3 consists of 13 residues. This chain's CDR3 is CSAPRAGGAEQYF. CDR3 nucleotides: TGCAGTGCCCCTAGAGCGGGAGGGGCTGAGCAGTACTTC.

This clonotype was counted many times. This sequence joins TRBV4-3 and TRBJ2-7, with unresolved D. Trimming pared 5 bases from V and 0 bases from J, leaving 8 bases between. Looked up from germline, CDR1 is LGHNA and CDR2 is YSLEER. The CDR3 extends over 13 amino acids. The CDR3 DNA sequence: TGCGCCAGCAGCGCGCCAGGCTCCTACGAGCAGTACTTC. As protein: CASSAPGSYEQYF.

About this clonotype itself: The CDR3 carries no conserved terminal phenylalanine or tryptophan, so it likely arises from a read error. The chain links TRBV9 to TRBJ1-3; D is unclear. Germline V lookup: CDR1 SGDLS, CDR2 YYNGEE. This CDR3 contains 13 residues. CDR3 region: CAISRIAGNTIYC. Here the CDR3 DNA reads TGTGCCATCAGCAGGATCGCTGGAAACACCATATATTGT.

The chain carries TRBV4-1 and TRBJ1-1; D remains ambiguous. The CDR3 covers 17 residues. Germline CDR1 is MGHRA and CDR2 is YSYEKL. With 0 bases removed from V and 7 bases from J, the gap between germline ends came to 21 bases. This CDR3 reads CASSQDDLAGGYNEAFF. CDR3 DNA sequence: TGCGCCAGCAGCCAAGACGATCTAGCGGGAGGGTACAATGAAGCTTTCTTT.

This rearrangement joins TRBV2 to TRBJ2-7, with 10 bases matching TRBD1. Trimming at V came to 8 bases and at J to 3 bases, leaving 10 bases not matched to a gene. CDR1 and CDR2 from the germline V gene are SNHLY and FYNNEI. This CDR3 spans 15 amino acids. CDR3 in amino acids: CASGTTTGGDYEQYF. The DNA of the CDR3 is TGTGCCAGCGGCACCACGACAGGGGGCGACTACGAGCAGTACTTC.

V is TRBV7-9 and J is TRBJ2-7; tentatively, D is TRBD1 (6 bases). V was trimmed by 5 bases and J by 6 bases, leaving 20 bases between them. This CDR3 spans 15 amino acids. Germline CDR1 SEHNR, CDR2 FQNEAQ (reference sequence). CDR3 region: CASSPSTGLGGEQYF. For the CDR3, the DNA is TGTGCCAGCAGCCCGTCAACAGGGCTCGGCGGCGAGCAGTACTTC.

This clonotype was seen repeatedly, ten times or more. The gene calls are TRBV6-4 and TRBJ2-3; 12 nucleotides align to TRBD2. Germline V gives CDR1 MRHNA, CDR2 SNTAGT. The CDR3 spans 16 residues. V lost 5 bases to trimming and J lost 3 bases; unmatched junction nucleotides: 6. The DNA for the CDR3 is TGTGCCAGCAGTTCGACTAGCGGGAGAGGAACAGATACGCAGTATTTT. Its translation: CASSSTSGRGTDTQYF.

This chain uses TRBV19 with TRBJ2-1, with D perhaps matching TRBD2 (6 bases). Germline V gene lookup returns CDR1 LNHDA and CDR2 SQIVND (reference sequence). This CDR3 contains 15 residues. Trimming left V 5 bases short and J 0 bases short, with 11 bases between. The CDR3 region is CASSPRGSSYNEQFF. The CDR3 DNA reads TGTGCCAGTAGTCCACGGGGGAGCTCCTACAATGAGCAGTTCTTC.

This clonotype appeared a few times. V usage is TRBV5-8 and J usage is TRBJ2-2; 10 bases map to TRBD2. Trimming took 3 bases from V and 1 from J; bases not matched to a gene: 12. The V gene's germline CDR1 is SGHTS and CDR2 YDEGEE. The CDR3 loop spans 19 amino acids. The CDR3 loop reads CASSSIKIWTSGNTGELFF. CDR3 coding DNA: TGTGCCAGCAGCTCGATTAAAATTTGGACTAGCGGGAACACCGGGGAGCTGTTTTTT.

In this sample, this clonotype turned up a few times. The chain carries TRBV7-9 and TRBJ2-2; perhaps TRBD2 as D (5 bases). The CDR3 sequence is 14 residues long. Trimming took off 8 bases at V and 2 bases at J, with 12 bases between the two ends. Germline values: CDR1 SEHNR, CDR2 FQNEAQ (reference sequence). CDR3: CASEGIPNTGELFF. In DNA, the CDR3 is TGTGCCAGCGAGGGAATCCCAAACACCGGGGAGCTGTTTTTT.

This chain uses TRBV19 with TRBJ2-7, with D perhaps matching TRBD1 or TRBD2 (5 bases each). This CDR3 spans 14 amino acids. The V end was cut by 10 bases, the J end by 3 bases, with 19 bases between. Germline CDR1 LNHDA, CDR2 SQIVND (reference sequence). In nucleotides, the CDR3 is TGTGCCACCCGGCCGGGACCGAATTACTACGAGCAGTACTTC. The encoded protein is CATRPGPNYYEQYF.

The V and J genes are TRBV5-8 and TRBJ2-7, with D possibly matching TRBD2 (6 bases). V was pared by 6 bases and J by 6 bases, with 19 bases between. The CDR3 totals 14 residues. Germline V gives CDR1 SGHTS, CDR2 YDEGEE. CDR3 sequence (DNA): TGTGCCAGCATATCCGGACGCGGGGAACCCGAGCAGTACTTC. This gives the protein CASISGRGEPEQYF. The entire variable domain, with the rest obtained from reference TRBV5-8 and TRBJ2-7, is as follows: EAGVTQSPTHLIKTRGQQATLRCSPISGHTSVYWYQQALGLGLQFLLWYDEGEERNRGNFPPRFSGRQFPNYSSELNVNALELEDSALYLCASISGRGEPEQYFGPGTRLTVT.

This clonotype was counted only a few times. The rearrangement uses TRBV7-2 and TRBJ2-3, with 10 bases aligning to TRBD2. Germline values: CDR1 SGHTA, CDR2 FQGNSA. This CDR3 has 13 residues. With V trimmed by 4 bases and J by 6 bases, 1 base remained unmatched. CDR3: CASSSTSGDTQYF. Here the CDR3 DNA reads TGTGCCAGCAGCTCGACTAGCGGGGATACGCAGTATTTT. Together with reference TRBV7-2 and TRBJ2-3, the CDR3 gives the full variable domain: GAGVSQSPSNKVTEKGKDVELRCDPISGHTALYWYRQSLGQGLEFLIYFQGNSAPDKSGLPSDRFSAERTGGSVSTLTIQRTQQEDSAVYLCASSSTSGDTQYFGPGTRLTVL.

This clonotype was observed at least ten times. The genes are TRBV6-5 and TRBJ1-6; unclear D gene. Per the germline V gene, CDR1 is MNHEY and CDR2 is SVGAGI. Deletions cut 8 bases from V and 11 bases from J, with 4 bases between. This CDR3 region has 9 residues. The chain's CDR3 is CASGTPLHF. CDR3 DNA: TGTGCCAGCGGGACACCCCTCCACTTT.

CDR3 protein: CASSIVGATNEKLFF. The CDR3 DNA follows: TGTGCCAGTAGTATAGTCGGCGCAACTAATGAAAAACTGTTTTTT. The chain has TRBV19 and TRBJ1-4; D not resolved. V lost 1 base and J 0 bases, leaving 6 bases between the germline ends. The CDR3 length is 15 residues. Germline CDR1 and CDR2: LNHDA and SQIVND (reference sequence).

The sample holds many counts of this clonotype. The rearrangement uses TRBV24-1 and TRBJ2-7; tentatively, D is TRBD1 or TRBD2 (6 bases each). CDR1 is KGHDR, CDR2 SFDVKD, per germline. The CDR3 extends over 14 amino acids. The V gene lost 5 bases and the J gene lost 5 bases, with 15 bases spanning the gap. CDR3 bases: TGTGCCACCAGTGTATCCGGGGGCGCAGACGAGCAGTACTTC. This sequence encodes CATSVSGGADEQYF.

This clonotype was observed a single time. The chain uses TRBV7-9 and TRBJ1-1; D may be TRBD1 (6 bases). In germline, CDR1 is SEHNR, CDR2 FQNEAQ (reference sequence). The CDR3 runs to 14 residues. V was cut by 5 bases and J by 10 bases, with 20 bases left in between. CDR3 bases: TGTGCCAGCAGCGACCCCCGGGGGCTCGATGGAGCTTTCTTT. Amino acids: CASSDPRGLDGAFF. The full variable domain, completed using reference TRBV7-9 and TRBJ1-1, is DTGVSQNPRHKITKRGQNVTFRCDPISEHNRLYWYRQTLGQGPEFLTYFQNEAQLEKSRLLSDRFSAERPKGSFSTLEIQRTEQGDSAMYLCASSDPRGLDGAFFGQGTRLTVV.

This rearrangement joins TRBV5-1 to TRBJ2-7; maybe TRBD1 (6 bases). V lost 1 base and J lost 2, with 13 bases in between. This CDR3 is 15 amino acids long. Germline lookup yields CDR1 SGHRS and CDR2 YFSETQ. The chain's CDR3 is CASSLSGGPTYEQYF. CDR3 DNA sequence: TGCGCCAGCAGCTTGTCTGGGGGCCCGACCTACGAGCAGTACTTC. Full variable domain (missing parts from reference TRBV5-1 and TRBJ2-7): KAGVTQTPRYLIKTRGQQVTLSCSPISGHRSVSWYQQTPGQGLQFLFEYFSETQRNKGNFPGRFSGRQFSNSRSEMNVSTLELGDSALYLCASSLSGGPTYEQYFGPGTRLTVT.

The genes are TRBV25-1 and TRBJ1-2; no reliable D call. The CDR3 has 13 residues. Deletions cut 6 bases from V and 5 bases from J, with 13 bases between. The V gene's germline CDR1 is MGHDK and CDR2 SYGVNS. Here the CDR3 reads CASRGLLSYGYTF. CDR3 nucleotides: TGTGCCAGCAGGGGTTTGTTAAGTTATGGCTACACCTTC.

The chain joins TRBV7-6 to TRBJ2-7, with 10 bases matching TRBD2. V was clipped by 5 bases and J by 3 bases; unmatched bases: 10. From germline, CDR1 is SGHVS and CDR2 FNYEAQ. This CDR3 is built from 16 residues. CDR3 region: CASSHSGTSAFYEQYF. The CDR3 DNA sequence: TGTGCCAGCAGCCACTCCGGGACTAGCGCGTTCTACGAGCAGTACTTC.

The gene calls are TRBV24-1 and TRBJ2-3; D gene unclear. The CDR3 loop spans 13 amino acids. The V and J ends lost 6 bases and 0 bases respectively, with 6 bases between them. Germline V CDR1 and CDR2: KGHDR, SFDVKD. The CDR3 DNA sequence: TGTGCCACCAGTCTGGACAGCACAGATACGCAGTATTTT. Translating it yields CATSLDSTDTQYF.

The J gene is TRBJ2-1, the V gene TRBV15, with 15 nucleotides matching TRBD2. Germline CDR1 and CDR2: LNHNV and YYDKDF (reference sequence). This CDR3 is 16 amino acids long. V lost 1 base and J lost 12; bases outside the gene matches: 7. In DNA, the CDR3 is TGTGCCACCAGCAGAGGTGGGACTAGCGGGAGGAGGGGGCAGTTCTTC. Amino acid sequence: CATSRGGTSGRRGQFF.

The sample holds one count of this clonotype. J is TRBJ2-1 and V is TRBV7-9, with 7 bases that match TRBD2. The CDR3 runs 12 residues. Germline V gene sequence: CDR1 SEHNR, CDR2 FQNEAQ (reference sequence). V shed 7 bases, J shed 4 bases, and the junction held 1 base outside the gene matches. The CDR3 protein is CASMRGYNEQFF. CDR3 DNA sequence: TGTGCCAGCATGCGGGGGTACAATGAGCAGTTCTTC.

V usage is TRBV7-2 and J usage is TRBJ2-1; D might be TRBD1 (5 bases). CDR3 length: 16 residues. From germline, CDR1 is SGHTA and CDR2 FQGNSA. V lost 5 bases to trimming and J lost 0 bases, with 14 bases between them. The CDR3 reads CASSPTRQSSYNEQFF. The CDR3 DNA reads TGTGCCAGCAGCCCAACGAGACAGAGCTCCTACAATGAGCAGTTCTTC.

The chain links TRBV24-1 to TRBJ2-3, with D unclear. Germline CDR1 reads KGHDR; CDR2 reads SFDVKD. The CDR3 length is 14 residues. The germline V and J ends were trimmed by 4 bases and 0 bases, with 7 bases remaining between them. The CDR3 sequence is CATSDARSTDTQYF. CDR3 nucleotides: TGTGCCACCAGTGACGCTAGGAGCACAGATACGCAGTATTTT.

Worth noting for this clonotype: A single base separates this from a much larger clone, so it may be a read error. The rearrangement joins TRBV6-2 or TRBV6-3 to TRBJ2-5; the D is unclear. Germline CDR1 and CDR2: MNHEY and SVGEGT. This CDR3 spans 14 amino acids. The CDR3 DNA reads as TGTGCCAGCAGTTACTCGAGGTCCTCGGAGATCCAGTACTTC. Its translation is CASSYSRSSEIQYF.